A single T cell receptor beta chain is shown here with its context. Its target is unknown. Some clones are missing from TCRdb's copy, which holds only in-frame ones; the method was immunoSEQ multiplex PCR. This sample has over 120,000 clones, with around 82% found just once. These data belong to a study of cytotoxic CD8 clonotypes in ibrutinib-treated CLL. At the level of the study: Across the patients, approximately 10 were relapsed/refractory, about 15 treatment-naive and 17 to 18 IGHV unmutated. Study-wide results and caveats: Baseline clonality, higher than in age-matched healthy donors, tracked circulating CD8+ T-cell counts. Clonality grew at ibrutinib response; at progression, it decreased back toward baseline. Shared public clonotypes were rare, and on treatment they either got smaller or stayed the same.

Germline CDR1 is ENHRY and CDR2 is SYGVKD. Trimming stripped 4 bases from V and 0 bases from J, with 13 bases between. There are 15 residues in the CDR3. The receptor was derived from a human donor with chronic lymphocytic leukemia. The V call is TRBV10-3, the J call TRBJ2-7; either TRBD1 or TRBD2 may supply D (6 bases each). Sequences were derived from PBMCs, sampled after 36 months of ibrutinib treatment. CDR3 coding DNA: TGTGCCATCAGTGGGGGGGCGGGGAGCTCCTACGAGCAGTACTTC. Translated: CAISGGAGSSYEQYF.